The 18 T cell receptor beta chains reported below all come from one sample, sequenced in a study of PD-1 blockade in classical Hodgkin lymphoma. Profiled with immunoSEQ multiplex PCR; TCRdb holds only in-frame clones, not every one. The table records 40,000 to 60,000 clones, about two thirds of them present only once. Relapse after autologous stem cell transplantation occurred in every patient, and brentuximab vedotin exposure varied. Sequencing was performed on peripheral blood mononuclear cells (PBMCs), taken before the second cycle of nivolumab. Receptors were obtained from a human donor with classical Hodgkin lymphoma.

The chain carries TRBV12-5 and TRBJ2-3, with a possible D match to TRBD2 (5 bases). The germline V gene has CDR1 LGHNT and CDR2 FRNRAP. The CDR3 is 14 amino acids. The V and J ends lost 1 base and 4 bases respectively, with 9 bases between them. The CDR3 region is CASGLGSGADTQYF. The CDR3 region has the DNA TGTGCTAGTGGTTTGGGCAGCGGCGCAGATACGCAGTATTTT.

This clone was seen many times. This chain connects TRBV28 to TRBJ1-5, with D unresolved. V gave up 5 bases and J gave up 5 bases, with 13 bases separating them. CDR3 size: 14 residues. CDR1 is MDHEN, CDR2 SYDVKM, per germline. The CDR3 loop is CASSPEDGYQPQHF. The CDR3 DNA reads TGTGCCAGCAGTCCCGAGGACGGATATCAGCCCCAGCATTTT.

The rearrangement uses TRBV27 and TRBJ1-2; 8 nucleotides match TRBD1. The V and J ends lost 4 bases and 5 bases, in that order; junction bases with no gene match: 9. CDR1 is MNHEY, CDR2 SMNVEV, per germline (reference sequence). This CDR3 is built from 15 residues. The CDR3 coding sequence is TGTGCCAGCAGTTCCCCCGGGACAGGACGTTATGGCTACACCTTC. It encodes CASSSPGTGRYGYTF.

The chain joins TRBV9 to TRBJ2-1; D not resolved. Germline CDR1 SGDLS, CDR2 YYNGEE. The CDR3 is 13 residues long. V shed 0 bases and J shed 6 bases, with 7 bases lying between them. Here the CDR3 DNA reads TGTGCCAGCAGCGTAGCTCTCAGCAATGAGCAGTTCTTC. Protein product: CASSVALSNEQFF.

The table lists this clone with a count of one. This specimen includes other DNA sequences encoding the same CDR3. The J gene is TRBJ2-2, the V gene TRBV28; D is unclear. Germline loops: CDR1 MDHEN, CDR2 SYDVKM. The CDR3 length is 16 residues. V was clipped by 2 bases and J by 4 bases, with 14 bases between them. The CDR3 loop reads CASSLPDSLLTGELFF. CDR3 coding DNA: TGTGCCAGCAGTTTACCCGATAGCCTCCTCACCGGGGAGCTGTTTTTT.

This chain joins TRBV10-1 and TRBJ1-1, with a weak D call TRBD1 (5 bases). The CDR3 loop spans 13 amino acids. V lost 6 bases, J lost 0 bases, and 8 bases lay in between. Germline CDR1 is WNHNN and CDR2 is SYGVQD (reference sequence). The CDR3 protein is CASSGDLNTEAFF. In DNA, the CDR3 is TGCGCCAGCAGCGGGGACCTGAACACTGAAGCTTTCTTT.

The chain is built from TRBV18 and TRBJ1-1, with 8 bases aligning to TRBD1. V was pared by 5 bases and J by 0 bases, with 8 bases of the junction left unmatched. The CDR3 runs 16 residues. The germline V gene encodes CDR1 KGHSH and CDR2 LQKENI. Here the CDR3 reads CASSSTGGPMNTEAFF. CDR3 coding DNA: TGTGCCAGCTCATCAACAGGGGGACCCATGAACACTGAAGCTTTCTTT.

The V and J genes are TRBV5-1 and TRBJ2-3, with D perhaps assigned TRBD1 or TRBD2 (5 bases each). The length of the CDR3 is 15 residues. Germline assignment: CDR1 SGHRS and CDR2 YFSETQ. V lost 1 base and J lost 2, with 11 bases in between. In nucleotides, the CDR3 is TGCGCCAGCAGCTTGCGTGGGGGAAACACAGATACGCAGTATTTT. This gives the protein CASSLRGGNTDTQYF.

There are a few counts of this clone. The rearrangement uses TRBV6-5 and TRBJ2-3, with unresolved D. The CDR3 runs to 14 residues. Trimming took off 5 bases at V and 5 bases at J, with 14 bases between the two ends. Germline CDR1 is MNHEY and CDR2 is SVGAGI. This CDR3 reads CASSLRGGVDTQYF. The CDR3 DNA reads TGTGCCAGCAGTCTTCGCGGTGGCGTAGATACGCAGTATTTT.

This chain uses TRBV7-2 with TRBJ2-1; 10 bases match TRBD2. CDR3 length equals 15 residues. The V gene's germline CDR1 is SGHTA and CDR2 FQGNSA. V lost 1 base to trimming and J lost 6 bases; unmatched junction nucleotides: 3. The CDR3 loop reads CASSLDRLAGNEQFF. The DNA of the CDR3 is TGTGCCAGCAGCTTAGACCGACTAGCGGGCAATGAGCAGTTCTTC.

This clone occurred a few times. The CDR3, as DNA: TGTGCCAGCAGCCACGGGGACGGCTACGAGCAGTACTTC. This translates into CASSHGDGYEQYF. This chain joins TRBV7-3 and TRBJ2-7, with D perhaps given as TRBD1 or TRBD2 (5 bases each). Germline CDR1 reads SGHTA; CDR2 reads FQGTGA. Trimming removed 5 bases from V and 3 bases from J, with 11 bases in between. There are 13 residues in the CDR3.

The CDR3 DNA is TGTGCCTGGAGTCCTCGCGGCAGGGGGCTGTACGAGCAGTACTTC. It yields the protein CAWSPRGRGLYEQYF. The chain uses TRBV30 and TRBJ2-7; 8 bases align to TRBD1. V lost 2 bases and J lost 4; bases outside the gene matches: 10. Germline V CDR1 and CDR2: GTSNPN, SVGIG (reference sequence). This CDR3 has 15 amino acids.

This clone was seen just once. V is TRBV11-3 and J is TRBJ2-7, with D uncertain. CDR1 is SGHNT and CDR2 is YENEEA in the germline V gene. CDR3 length: 15 amino acids. With 5 bases removed from V and 2 bases from J, the gap between germline ends came to 16 bases. CDR3 DNA sequence: TGTGCCAGCAGCAAAATCGGCCTGGCGACCTACGAGCAGTACTTC. The encoded protein is CASSKIGLATYEQYF.

The gene calls are TRBV6-5 and TRBJ1-1, with TRBD1 matching 7 bases. Germline CDR1 is MNHEY and CDR2 is SVGAGI. The CDR3 is made up of 15 amino acids. V gave up 5 bases and J gave up 0 bases; unmatched junction bases: 6. The DNA for the CDR3 is TGTGCCAGCAGTACCCTGGGACAGATGAACACTGAAGCTTTCTTT. This encodes CASSTLGQMNTEAFF.

For the CDR3, the DNA is TGTGCCAGCAGTCCCGGGATGAACACTGAAGCTTTCTTT. Its protein is CASSPGMNTEAFF. The chain employs TRBV6-5 and TRBJ1-1, with D unresolved. The germline CDR1 and CDR2 sequences are MNHEY and SVGAGI. This CDR3 is 13 amino acids long. V gave up 5 bases and J gave up 0 bases, with 7 bases separating them.

V gene TRBV13 combines with J gene TRBJ2-3; TRBD2 matches at 12 bases. V shed 5 bases, J shed 2 bases, and the junction held 5 bases outside the gene matches. The CDR3 is 16 amino acids. Germline values: CDR1 PRHDT, CDR2 FYEKMQ (reference sequence). CDR3 in amino acids: CASSTRLAGATDTQYF. The CDR3 DNA is TGTGCCAGCAGCACCCGACTAGCGGGGGCCACAGATACGCAGTATTTT.

This clone has just one count. V and J are TRBV6-4 and TRBJ1-3; no definite D call. The CDR3 totals 15 residues. V was trimmed by 2 bases and J by 0 bases, leaving 8 bases between them. CDR1 MRHNA and CDR2 SNTAGT come from the germline V gene. The CDR3 sequence: CASSDGASSGNTIYF. The CDR3 DNA is TGTGCCAGCAGTGACGGAGCTTCCTCTGGAAACACCATATATTTT.

This chain connects TRBV6-1 to TRBJ1-1; D is uncertain. Germline values: CDR1 MNHNS, CDR2 SASEGT. This CDR3 contains 14 residues. Trimming removed 6 bases from V and 1 base from J, with 12 bases in between. Here the CDR3 reads CASSPFLGNTEAFF. The DNA for the CDR3 is TGTGCCAGCAGCCCCTTTTTGGGGAACACTGAAGCTTTCTTT.